This entry concerns a single T cell receptor beta chain. Its antigen is not known. It may be a read error: a sequence one base away is much more abundant. These data belong to a study of blood T cells in healthy people across ages. Germline CDR1 is SGHKS and CDR2 is YYEKEE (reference sequence). This CDR3 comprises 11 residues. PCR was performed a second time for roughly 7 to 12 cycles using a sample-barcoded 5' primer and a J-beta primer mix. TCRdb itself ran the 5' RACE reads through MiXCR, one entry per CDR3 protein. The table lists about 1.8 million distinct CDR3 sequences, roughly 52% of them singletons. Study findings and constraints: There were more naive CD4+ cells and higher diversity in long-lived donors than in aged donors.

Material for sequencing was blood. The TCR was taken from a woman aged 40 to 55 in good health. This rearrangement joins TRBV5-5 to TRBJ2-1; the D is unclear. The CDR3 nucleotides are TGTGTCAGCAGCGTCAACAATGAGCAGTTCTTC. It yields the protein CVSSVNNEQFF.